The 20 T cell receptor beta chains given below trace back to one sample, sequenced in a study of vaccination and CD4 T cells after COVID-19. No antigen has been identified for these receptors. Treatment of the sample: approximately 9-day PBMC culture with coronavirus spike peptide pools or control peptides (ViraFEST assay). CD4+ T cells of the unexposed donor were collected before the COVID-19 pandemic (2011-2018). With the Oncomine TCR Beta short-read assay, DNA from cultured CD4+ T cells was sequenced. TCRdb called the PCR reads again in MiXCR, with one record for every CDR3 protein. The data hold roughly 8,000 distinct CDR3 sequences, with roughly 50% observed a single time. Specimen: CD4+ T cells from blood, cultured in vitro. These receptors all stem from a human donor in good health.

This chain uses TRBV10-1 with TRBJ2-3, with 8 bases fitting TRBD1. Losses at the gene ends were 0 bases for V and 2 bases for J; bases not matched to a gene: 10. Germline-derived CDR1 and CDR2 are WNHNN and SYGVQD (reference sequence). The CDR3 runs to 18 residues. The CDR3 spells CASSESVGQGAHTDTQYF. The CDR3 DNA follows: TGCGCCAGCAGTGAGTCCGTAGGGCAGGGGGCCCACACAGATACGCAGTATTTT.

V is TRBV27 and J is TRBJ2-7, with no clear D. The CDR3 is 11 residues long. Germline-derived CDR1 and CDR2 are MNHEY and SMNVEV (reference sequence). Trimming pared 2 bases from V and 4 bases from J, leaving 3 bases between. The CDR3 bases are TGTGCCAGCAGTTTAGGGTACGAGCAGTACTTC. Translated, it gives CASSLGYEQYF.

The V call is TRBV7-9, the J call TRBJ1-2, with unresolved D. Trimming removed 5 bases at V and 4 bases at J, with 14 bases between. The CDR3 is 14 amino acids. In germline, CDR1 is SEHNR, CDR2 FQNEAQ (reference sequence). This chain's CDR3 is CASSINGILYGYTF. The CDR3 DNA sequence: TGTGCCAGCAGCATTAACGGGATTCTCTATGGCTACACCTTC.

The table lists this clonotype with a few counts. The gene calls are TRBV10-3 and TRBJ2-7, with D maybe TRBD1 (6 bases). The germline V and J ends were trimmed by 8 bases and 4 bases, with 21 bases remaining between them. This CDR3 region has 15 residues. CDR1 and CDR2 (germline): ENHRY, SYGVKD. The DNA of the CDR3 is TGTGCCATCGAAAAAGGTGGGGACAAGCTATACGAGCAGTACTTC. Translating gives CAIEKGGDKLYEQYF.

The rearrangement uses TRBV19 and TRBJ2-5; unclear D gene. CDR1 and CDR2 from the germline V gene are LNHDA and SQIVND (reference sequence). The V gene lost 4 bases and the J gene lost 7 bases, with 7 bases spanning the gap. CDR3 length: 11 amino acids. CDR3 DNA sequence: TGTGCCAGTAGTACCCCAGGGACCCAGTACTTC. It translates to CASSTPGTQYF.

The chain combines TRBV7-8 with TRBJ1-1; no clear D gene. This CDR3 region has 14 residues. V was cut by 5 bases and J by 7 bases, with 17 bases left in between. From germline, CDR1 is SGHVS and CDR2 FQNEAQ. For the CDR3, the DNA is TGTGCCAGCAGCCCAACTCGGACGGACCTTGAAGCTTTCTTT. Encoded protein: CASSPTRTDLEAFF.

This clonotype was counted between two and nine times. The chain is built from TRBV7-6 and TRBJ2-7; D possibly corresponds to TRBD2 (7 bases). Germline CDR1 SGHVS, CDR2 FNYEAQ. The V end lost 5 bases, the J end lost 6 bases, and 26 bases lay between the germline ends. This CDR3 spans 17 amino acids. The CDR3 protein is CASSPRGGASVAGEQYF. CDR3 nucleotide sequence: TGTGCCAGCAGCCCCAGAGGGGGGGCTAGCGTTGCGGGCGAGCAGTACTTC.

This clonotype was counted once. The chain joins TRBV10-3 to TRBJ2-7; TRBD2 matches 9 bases. CDR3 size: 17 residues. Germline CDR1 ENHRY, CDR2 SYGVKD. V shed 2 bases and J 5 bases; nucleotides not matched to a gene: 13. CDR3 residues: CAISERASGTQFHEQYF. The CDR3 DNA reads as TGTGCCATCAGTGAGCGCGCTAGCGGGACCCAATTCCACGAGCAGTACTTC.

This chain uses TRBV6-2 or TRBV6-3 with TRBJ1-5; D unresolved. Per germline, CDR1 MNHEY and CDR2 SVGEGT. V was cut by 4 bases and J by 2 bases, with 18 bases left in between. The CDR3 length is 17 residues. The CDR3: CASSFAFSGRGNQPQHF. CDR3 DNA sequence: TGTGCCAGCAGTTTCGCCTTCTCGGGTAGGGGCAATCAGCCCCAGCATTTT.

This clonotype has a handful of counts. The rearrangement uses TRBV5-1 and TRBJ1-2; the D gene is possibly TRBD1 (5 bases). This CDR3 has 12 amino acids. The germline CDR1 and CDR2 sequences are SGHRS and YFSETQ. Trimming stripped 4 bases from V and 2 bases from J, with 6 bases between. The CDR3 DNA is TGCGCCAGCAGCCCAGGGAACTATGGCTACACCTTC. This codes for CASSPGNYGYTF.

This clonotype has more than one count but fewer than ten. J is TRBJ1-2 and V is TRBV20-1; D is unclear. Germline V CDR1 and CDR2: DFQATT, SNEGSKA (reference sequence). V dropped 6 bases and J dropped 4 bases, with 18 bases sitting between them. The CDR3 is 14 amino acids. This chain's CDR3 is CSAEDRSLSYGYTF. In DNA, the CDR3 is TGCAGTGCCGAGGACCGCTCCCTAAGCTATGGCTACACCTTC.

The rearrangement links TRBV30 to TRBJ1-2, with a weak D call TRBD1 (5 bases). Germline assignment: CDR1 GTSNPN and CDR2 SVGIG (reference sequence). Deletions cut 3 bases from V and 8 bases from J, with 16 bases between. There are 13 residues in the CDR3. CDR3 coding DNA: TGTGCCTGGAGCTATACAGGAGTTGGCGGCTACACCTTC. This translates into CAWSYTGVGGYTF.

This clonotype was seen more than once but under ten times. V is TRBV7-8 and J is TRBJ1-1; no firm D call. The CDR3 is 14 amino acids. V dropped 0 bases and J dropped 4 bases, with 9 bases sitting between them. Per germline, CDR1 SGHVS and CDR2 FQNEAQ. For the CDR3, the DNA is TGTGCCAGCAGCTTAGCTCGGTTTGGCACTGAAGCTTTCTTT. It codes for CASSLARFGTEAFF.

CDR3 coding DNA: TGTGCCAGCAGCTTACTTGGGTTCGAGCAGTACTTC. Translated, it gives CASSLLGFEQYF. The chain has TRBV11-2 and TRBJ2-7; no definite D call. There are 12 residues in the CDR3. Germline assignment: CDR1 SGHAT and CDR2 FQNNGV. With 2 bases removed from V and 6 bases from J, the gap between germline ends came to 8 bases. The variable domain in full, completed from reference TRBV11-2 and TRBJ2-7, reads EAGVAQSPRYKIIEKRQSVAFWCNPISGHATLYWYQQILGQGPKLLIQFQNNGVVDDSQLPKDRFSAERLKGVDSTLKIQPAKLEDSAVYLCASSLLGFEQYFGPGTRLTVT.

This clonotype was detected only a few times. This chain connects TRBV6-1 to TRBJ1-2, with TRBD1 identical over 7 bases. V was clipped by 6 bases and J by 0 bases; unmatched bases: 4. The CDR3 runs 14 residues. The V gene's germline CDR1 is MNHNS and CDR2 SASEGT. The CDR3 DNA sequence: TGTGCCAGCAGCAGACAGGGTACTAACTATGGCTACACCTTC. The encoded protein is CASSRQGTNYGYTF.

V usage is TRBV7-2 and J usage is TRBJ2-2, with 7 bases that match TRBD2. CDR3 length equals 14 residues. After removal of 5 bases from V and 7 bases from J, the junction contained 7 bases not matched to a gene. Germline CDR1 is SGHTA and CDR2 is FQGNSA. The CDR3 sequence: CASSPRDYRGELFF. The CDR3 coding sequence is TGTGCCAGCAGCCCAAGGGACTACCGCGGGGAGCTGTTTTTT.

The chain is built from TRBV20-1 and TRBJ1-5; a possible D gene is TRBD1 (6 bases). The V end lost 0 bases, the J end lost 2 bases, and 14 bases lay between the germline ends. The CDR3 sequence is 16 residues long. CDR1 and CDR2 (germline): DFQATT, SNEGSKA (reference sequence). In nucleotides, the CDR3 is TGCAGTGCTAGAGATTGGGGGGGCATGGGCAATCAGCCCCAGCATTTT. Translation: CSARDWGGMGNQPQHF.

The rearrangement uses TRBV23-1 and TRBJ1-2; possible D gene TRBD1, 5 bases. TRBV23-1 is annotated as an ORF whose role is uncertain. This CDR3 has 12 residues. Deletions cut 8 bases from V and 13 bases from J, with 20 bases between. This CDR3 reads CASRRGTDYFTF. CDR3 DNA: TGCGCCAGCCGTCGGGGGACCGACTACTTCACCTTC.

This clonotype occurred a few times. The chain carries TRBV6-2 or TRBV6-3 and TRBJ2-7; 11 nucleotides agree with TRBD1. The CDR3 is 16 amino acids. CDR1 is MNHEY and CDR2 is SVGEGT in the germline V gene. V lost 2 bases to trimming and J lost 6 bases; unmatched junction nucleotides: 9. The CDR3 coding sequence is TGTGCCAGCAGTTACGTGGACAGGGGGCGCGTTGCCGAGCAGTACTTC. It is translated as CASSYVDRGRVAEQYF.

There are a few counts of this clonotype. The J gene is TRBJ1-2, the V gene TRBV30; no clear D gene. CDR1 is GTSNPN, CDR2 SVGIG, per germline (reference sequence). V gave up 0 bases and J gave up 0 bases, with 5 bases separating them. The CDR3 is 13 amino acids. DNA for the CDR3: TGTGCCTGGAGTGTAGTCTCTAACTATGGCTACACCTTC. It yields the protein CAWSVVSNYGYTF.